The 18 T cell receptor beta chains in this list originate from one sample, sequenced in a study of blood T cell repertoires in COVID-19 (dated by TCRdb to 2018 to 2020). The library came from the immunoSEQ multiplex PCR assay. Imported from immuneACCESS, the table was reduced by TCRdb to in-frame sequences with V and J called. These copies leave out some clones; in studies compared against another copy, an unresolved V gene accounts for under half, and the cause of the remainder is not known. The sample table contains approximately 180,000 clones; only one count was recorded for 89% of them. Approximately 2.5% of the sample belongs to the ten largest clones. Sequenced material: PBMCs or T cells enriched from blood (not recorded which). These receptor sequences come from a woman aged 40 to 50 with acute COVID-19.

The V call is TRBV5-5, the J call TRBJ1-3; D possibly corresponds to TRBD1 (6 bases). The CDR3 consists of 14 residues. Germline loops: CDR1 SGHKS, CDR2 YYEKEE (reference sequence). V was clipped by 3 bases and J by 1 base, with 8 bases between them. The CDR3 coding sequence is TGTGCCAGCAGCTATCAGGGGTCTGGAAACACCATATATTTT. Protein product: CASSYQGSGNTIYF.

The gene calls are TRBV27 and TRBJ2-5; TRBD2 agrees at 7 bases. The CDR3 has 16 amino acids. V lost 5 bases and J lost 5; bases outside the gene matches: 14. Germline V gene lookup returns CDR1 MNHEY and CDR2 SMNVEV (reference sequence). The CDR3 bases are TGTGCCAGCAGTCCTCTCGGGACTATACGGGTGGAGACCCAGTACTTC. Residues: CASSPLGTIRVETQYF.

J is TRBJ2-1 and V is TRBV7-2, with TRBD2 matching 8 bases. CDR1 SGHTA and CDR2 FQGNSA come from the germline V gene. With V trimmed by 4 bases and J by 7 bases, 9 bases remained unmatched. The CDR3 contains 15 residues. The CDR3 reads CASSSQRESINEQFF. The CDR3 region has the DNA TGTGCCAGCAGCTCCCAGCGGGAGTCTATAAATGAGCAGTTCTTC.

The chain joins TRBV27 to TRBJ2-5; D gene ambiguous. Germline-derived CDR1 and CDR2 are MNHEY and SMNVEV (reference sequence). The CDR3 sequence is 15 residues long. V lost 0 bases to trimming and J lost 0 bases, with 8 bases between them. This chain's CDR3 is CASSLSVANQETQYF. The CDR3 nucleotides read TGTGCCAGCAGTTTATCGGTGGCCAACCAAGAGACCCAGTACTTC.

V gene TRBV19 combines with J gene TRBJ1-2; D not resolved. The CDR3 sequence is 14 residues long. V was clipped by 7 bases and J by 3 bases, with 15 bases between them. From germline, CDR1 is LNHDA and CDR2 SQIVND (reference sequence). The CDR3 protein is CASTMRAVDYGYTF. Written as DNA, the CDR3 is TGTGCCAGTACCATGAGGGCAGTGGACTATGGCTACACCTTC. The full variable domain, completed using reference TRBV19 and TRBJ1-2, is DGGITQSPKYLFRKEGQNVTLSCEQNLNHDAMYWYRQDPGQGLRLIYYSQIVNDFQKGDIAEGYSVSREKKESFPLTVTSAQKNPTAFYLCASTMRAVDYGYTFGSGTRLTVV.

The chain carries TRBV5-1 and TRBJ1-2; D perhaps matches TRBD1 (6 bases). The germline CDR1 and CDR2 sequences are SGHRS and YFSETQ. V lost 1 base to trimming and J lost 7 bases, with 11 bases between them. The CDR3 extends over 13 amino acids. The CDR3 region is CASSLRQGSGYTF. CDR3 DNA sequence: TGCGCCAGCAGCTTGCGGCAGGGGTCTGGCTACACCTTC.

The V call is TRBV5-1, the J call TRBJ2-5; TRBD2 agrees at 7 bases. Germline V gene data show CDR1 as SGHRS and CDR2 as YFSETQ. The CDR3 loop spans 14 amino acids. J lost 5 bases, V lost 5 bases, and 9 bases had no gene match. Written as DNA, the CDR3 is TGCGCCAGCAGACCTTCACGGGGGGTGGAGACCCAGTACTTC. Encoded protein: CASRPSRGVETQYF.

The gene calls are TRBV19 and TRBJ2-7; a weak D match, TRBD1 (5 bases). CDR1 and CDR2 from the germline V gene are LNHDA and SQIVND (reference sequence). The CDR3 covers 12 residues. V was pared by 4 bases and J by 4 bases, with 8 bases between. Here the CDR3 DNA reads TGTGCCAGTAGTAGGACACCTTACGAGCAGTACTTC. It is translated as CASSRTPYEQYF.

In nucleotides, the CDR3 is TGTGCCAGCAGCCAAGTGCAGTCTAACTATGGCTACACCTTC. Its protein product is CASSQVQSNYGYTF. The genes are TRBV4-2 and TRBJ1-2; D unresolved. The V end was cut by 1 base, the J end by 0 bases, with 6 bases between. CDR1 and CDR2 from the germline V gene are LGHNA and YNFKEQ. CDR3 length: 14 residues.

The chain links TRBV29-1 to TRBJ2-3, with TRBD2 matching over 10 bases. Germline V gene lookup returns CDR1 SQVTM and CDR2 ANQGSEA. This CDR3 has 15 amino acids. With 6 bases clipped from V and 9 bases from J, the junction kept 15 bases outside the gene matches. The CDR3 region is CSVGGLAGEVTTQYF. The CDR3 region has the DNA TGCAGCGTCGGCGGCCTAGCGGGAGAAGTCACGACGCAGTATTTT.

This rearrangement joins TRBV9 to TRBJ1-4; tentatively, D is TRBD1 (5 bases). With 1 base removed from V and 6 bases from J, the gap between germline ends came to 13 bases. CDR3 length: 15 residues. Germline V gives CDR1 SGDLS, CDR2 YYNGEE. CDR3 bases: TGTGCCAGCAGCGTACAGGGATGGGTCGATGAAAAACTGTTTTTT. It yields the protein CASSVQGWVDEKLFF. Using reference TRBV9 and TRBJ1-4 for the parts outside the CDR3, the full variable domain is DSGVTQTPKHLITATGQRVTLRCSPRSGDLSVYWYQQSLDQGLQFLIQYYNGEERAKGNILERFSAQQFPDLHSELNLSSLELGDSALYFCASSVQGWVDEKLFFGSGTQLSVL.

The chain couples TRBV12-5 to TRBJ2-5; possibly TRBD2 for D (6 bases). Germline CDR1 is LGHNT and CDR2 is FRNRAP. The CDR3 is 13 amino acids. Trimming removed 7 bases from V and 5 bases from J, with 14 bases in between. The chain's CDR3 is CASALGGLETQYF. In DNA, the CDR3 is TGTGCTAGTGCCCTGGGGGGATTGGAGACCCAGTACTTC.

This sequence joins TRBV9 and TRBJ1-2; D is ambiguous. V was cut by 1 base and J by 6 bases, with 10 bases left in between. Germline-derived CDR1 and CDR2 are SGDLS and YYNGEE. This CDR3 contains 13 residues. CDR3 protein: CASSVYPENGYTF. CDR3 bases: TGTGCCAGCAGCGTATACCCCGAGAATGGCTACACCTTC.

The V gene is TRBV29-1, the J gene TRBJ2-6, with 7 bases matching TRBD2. The junction had 4 bases not matched to a gene; V was cut back by 5 bases and J by 3 bases. The CDR3 sequence is 14 residues long. Germline CDR1 and CDR2: SQVTM and ANQGSEA. CDR3 residues: CSVYGGGGANVLTF. The CDR3 DNA reads TGCAGCGTTTATGGCGGGGGTGGGGCCAACGTCCTGACTTTC.

This chain uses TRBV10-1 with TRBJ2-7, with TRBD1 as a possible D gene (5 bases). V was clipped by 6 bases and J by 8 bases, with 17 bases between them. CDR3 length: 13 amino acids. Germline CDR1 WNHNN, CDR2 SYGVQD (reference sequence). The CDR3 coding sequence is TGCGCCAGCAGCCCCGACAGCTCCAATAAGCAGTACTTC. Protein product: CASSPDSSNKQYF.

The V gene is TRBV6-5, the J gene TRBJ1-1; 9 bases are a match to TRBD1. Germline CDR1 and CDR2: MNHEY and SVGAGI. This CDR3 is built from 15 residues. The trim removed 6 bases at V and 3 bases at J, leaving 8 bases unmatched. CDR3 sequence: CASRFGQGRDTEAFF. As DNA, the CDR3 is TGTGCCAGCAGATTCGGACAGGGGAGGGACACTGAAGCTTTCTTT.

This clone was counted once. This chain connects TRBV27 to TRBJ2-7, with TRBD2 as a possible D gene (6 bases). The germline CDR1 and CDR2 sequences are MNHEY and SMNVEV (reference sequence). The CDR3 extends over 14 amino acids. Trimming took 1 base from V and 1 from J, leaving 8 bases between them. The CDR3 DNA sequence: TGTGCCAGCAGTTTATGGAGGGGATCCTACGAGCAGTACTTC. It is translated as CASSLWRGSYEQYF.

J is TRBJ1-1 and V is TRBV5-1, with 8 bases fitting TRBD1. The V gene's germline CDR1 is SGHRS and CDR2 YFSETQ. The junction had 6 bases not matched to a gene; V was cut back by 4 bases and J by 1 base. This CDR3 region has 15 residues. The CDR3: CASSRLTGANTEAFF. The CDR3 nucleotides are TGCGCCAGCAGCCGGCTGACAGGGGCGAACACTGAAGCTTTCTTT.